These 13 T cell receptor beta chains originate from one sample sequenced in a study of beta chain features in type 1 diabetes. The investigators reverse transcribed all of the isolated RNA, so they sequenced expressed TCRB transcripts. Sequencing was performed with immunoSEQ multiplex PCR; in TCRdb, only in-frame clones are kept and a portion is missing. The table lists some 270,000 clones, under 8.5% of them singletons. The sequencing sample was made of central memory CD4+ T cells from blood. The receptors originated from a woman between 18 and 29 years old in good health.

This clone has a count of ten or more. The chain joins TRBV14 to TRBJ2-1; a possible D gene is TRBD1 (7 bases). Germline lookup yields CDR1 SGHDN and CDR2 FVKESK. Trimming cost V 0 bases and J 6 bases, with 21 bases left between them. This CDR3 is 18 amino acids long. Here the CDR3 reads CASSQDLGGGYQGNEQFF. CDR3 nucleotides: TGTGCCAGCAGCCAAGATCTAGGAGGGGGCTATCAGGGCAATGAGCAGTTCTTC.

The chain carries TRBV7-2 and TRBJ2-3; perhaps D is TRBD1 or TRBD2 (5 bases each). Trimming pared 5 bases from V and 0 bases from J, leaving 12 bases between. The length of the CDR3 is 15 residues. The germline V gene has CDR1 SGHTA and CDR2 FQGNSA. Written as DNA, the CDR3 is TGTGCCAGCAGCCCAGGGAGAACTAGCACAGATACGCAGTATTTT. It yields the protein CASSPGRTSTDTQYF.

The chain recombines TRBV27 with TRBJ1-1; no firm D call. Germline-derived CDR1 and CDR2 are MNHEY and SMNVEV (reference sequence). V gave up 8 bases and J gave up 0 bases, with 10 bases separating them. There are 13 residues in the CDR3. The CDR3 loop is CASGGTLNTEAFF. Written as DNA, the CDR3 is TGTGCCAGCGGAGGCACGCTGAACACTGAAGCTTTCTTT.

At least ten counts were recorded for this clone. V and J are TRBV19 and TRBJ1-2; D gene ambiguous. The CDR3 runs to 14 residues. V was shortened by 3 bases and J by 1 base, with 9 bases between the two germline ends. The germline V gene encodes CDR1 LNHDA and CDR2 SQIVND (reference sequence). The CDR3 sequence: CASSIETGNYGYTF. The CDR3 DNA is TGTGCCAGTAGTATCGAGACGGGTAACTATGGCTACACCTTC.

This clone was counted ten times or more. The chain has TRBV29-1 and TRBJ2-2; no reliable D call. Germline assignment: CDR1 SQVTM and CDR2 ANQGSEA. This CDR3 contains 11 residues. V was clipped by 4 bases and J by 6 bases, with 6 bases between them. Here the CDR3 reads CSVGLAGELFF. Here the CDR3 DNA reads TGCAGCGTTGGTCTGGCCGGGGAGCTGTTTTTT.

This chain uses TRBV6-5 with TRBJ2-1, with TRBD1 matching over 7 bases. The CDR3 runs 15 residues. Germline CDR1 MNHEY, CDR2 SVGAGI. V lost 5 bases to trimming and J lost 2 bases; unmatched junction nucleotides: 6. This chain's CDR3 is CASSPRQGAYNEQFF. CDR3 nucleotides: TGTGCCAGCAGTCCTAGACAGGGCGCCTACAATGAGCAGTTCTTC.

CDR3 in DNA: TGTGCCAGCAGCGAAGCAACCGGGACCGGGCTTGGGAGAGATACGCAGTATTTT. Protein sequence: CASSEATGTGLGRDTQYF. The chain employs TRBV5-6 and TRBJ2-3, with D perhaps assigned TRBD1 or TRBD2 (5 bases each). The V end was cut by 4 bases, the J end by 5 bases, with 26 bases between. CDR1 SGHDT and CDR2 YYEEEE come from the germline V gene. The CDR3 has 18 residues.

The chain uses TRBV7-9 and TRBJ2-3; D is ambiguous. The CDR3 has 14 amino acids. The germline V gene encodes CDR1 SEHNR and CDR2 FQNEAQ (reference sequence). V gave up 2 bases and J gave up 5 bases, with 11 bases separating them. In DNA form, the CDR3 reads TGTGCCAGCAGCTTAAAAGCAGTCGGAGATACGCAGTATTTT. This encodes CASSLKAVGDTQYF.

This clone came up a few times. The CDR3 here is CASSDQGAGYGYTF. Written as DNA, the CDR3 is TGTGCCAGCAGTGATCAGGGGGCCGGCTATGGCTACACCTTC. The V gene is TRBV2, the J gene TRBJ1-2; 8 positions agree with TRBD1. This CDR3 spans 14 amino acids. From germline, CDR1 is SNHLY and CDR2 FYNNEI. V lost 3 bases to trimming and J lost 4 bases; unmatched junction nucleotides: 4.

This clone was counted only a few times. The chain couples TRBV6-6 to TRBJ2-2; D is possibly TRBD2 (5 bases). Germline CDR1 and CDR2: MNHNY and SVGAGI (reference sequence). V was pared by 4 bases and J by 5 bases, with 11 bases between. The CDR3 totals 14 residues. The CDR3 region is CASSLTEGTGELFF. The CDR3 region has the DNA TGTGCCAGCAGTTTAACCGAGGGAACCGGGGAGCTGTTTTTT.

This clone has at least ten counts. This chain uses TRBV7-9 with TRBJ2-5; TRBD2 agrees at 9 bases. Germline CDR1 and CDR2: SEHNR and FQNEAQ (reference sequence). The CDR3 loop spans 14 amino acids. The trim removed 7 bases at V and 6 bases at J, leaving 9 bases unmatched. CDR3 DNA sequence: TGTGCCAGCATGGCTAGCGGGGCTTATAAGACCCAGTACTTC. It yields the protein CASMASGAYKTQYF. Using reference TRBV7-9 and TRBJ2-5 for the parts outside the CDR3, the full variable domain is DTGVSQNPRHKITKRGQNVTFRCDPISEHNRLYWYRQTLGQGPEFLTYFQNEAQLEKSRLLSDRFSAERPKGSFSTLEIQRTEQGDSAMYLCASMASGAYKTQYFGPGTRLLVL.

This clone has just a few counts. This chain links TRBV2 with TRBJ2-3, with D possibly matching TRBD2 (5 bases). Germline-derived CDR1 and CDR2 are SNHLY and FYNNEI. Trimming removed 7 bases at V and 1 base at J, with 12 bases between. The CDR3 has 14 amino acids. CDR3 nucleotide sequence: TGTGCCAGCAAAGCTAGCTGGGGCACAGATACGCAGTATTTT. Its protein is CASKASWGTDTQYF.

The chain has TRBV7-7 and TRBJ2-5, with no clear D. CDR1 and CDR2 (germline): SSHAT, FNYEAQ (reference sequence). The CDR3 is 13 residues long. Trimming left V 4 bases short and J 0 bases short, with 6 bases between. The CDR3 is CASSSTYQETQYF. The CDR3 bases are TGTGCCAGCAGCTCTACGTACCAAGAGACCCAGTACTTC.